What follows describes a single TCR beta chain. Germline CDR1 and CDR2: SEHNR and FQNEAQ (reference sequence). V lost 2 bases, J lost 8 bases, and 15 bases lay in between. CDR3 length equals 15 residues. Clones were sequenced by immunoSEQ multiplex PCR, and TCRdb holds only the in-frame ones, with some missing. The table has 2 million to 2.5 million clones, around 90% seen once. The source of the sample is a study of shared clonotypes between healthy human individuals. The sequence was collected from a man aged 18 to 29 in good health. Some clones in this sample may be carry-over from other donors' samples. This chain connects TRBV7-9 to TRBJ1-4; possible D gene TRBD1, 5 bases. Sequencing was done on a sample of naive CD4+ T cells from PBMCs. Subset specified: CD45RA+ positively selected. CDR3 coding DNA: TGTGCCAGCAGCTTAATTGCCTCAGGGAGGGAAAAACTGTTTTTT. It yields the protein CASSLIASGREKLFF.